The clone carrying this TCR beta chain was detected a few times. These data originate in a study of blood T cell repertoires in COVID-19. Per germline, CDR1 LNHNV and CDR2 YYDKDF (reference sequence). J gave up 7 bases and V 3 bases, and 14 bases lay outside the gene matches. This CDR3 is 17 amino acids long. Measured with immunoSEQ multiplex PCR; TCRdb has only the in-frame clones, and not every one. The table shows 200,000 to 250,000 clones, with roughly 88% occurring only once. The V gene is TRBV15, the J gene TRBJ2-1; the match to TRBD2 covers 8 bases. Sequencing was carried out using peripheral blood. The clonotype originates from a man younger than 30 with active or convalescent COVID-19. In nucleotides, the CDR3 is TGTGCCACCAGCAGGGACCTGGCCGGGAGGGCCGGAAATGAGCAGTTCTTC. As protein: CATSRDLAGRAGNEQFF.